This T cell receptor beta chain was sequenced for a study of human T cells and chemical hapten exposure. Looking at the study overall: Each patch test put 0.01% DPC on the upper back, and results were read at 6 days. Patients, predominantly female, presented with alopecia areata, totalis or universalis. Study-level findings and limits: Sensitizing with DPC caused no change in TCRs above 1 in 1000 frequency. Expanded TCRs created a significantly greater count of big CDR3 similarity clusters than controls did.

TCRdb recomputed calls from the RACE reads with MiXCR, one row per CDR3 protein. The table shows roughly 100,000 distinct CDR3 sequences, with less than 40% occurring only once. Documented time point: patch test 3, about 24 weeks after DPC sensitization. Treatment defined: therapeutic diphenylcyclopropenone sensitization with weekly scalp DPC. Remarks on this clonotype: As yet, its antigen is unknown.

The CDR3 length is 15 residues. V gave up 4 bases and J gave up 0 bases; unmatched junction bases: 4. In germline, CDR1 is MNHEY, CDR2 SVGAGI. The sample consisted of whole blood, taken in connection with sensitization to the hapten diphenylcyclopropenone (DPC). This TCR was recovered from a middle-aged man with alopecia areata. Some clones in this sample may be carry-over from other donors' samples. The chain is built from TRBV6-5 and TRBJ1-1; 8 nucleotides line up with TRBD1. The CDR3 reads CASSSDRGMNTEAFF. The CDR3 coding sequence is TGTGCCAGCAGTTCCGACAGGGGTATGAACACTGAAGCTTTCTTT.